One T cell receptor (beta chain) is described in this entry. Its antigen is currently unknown. These data come from a study of beta chain features in type 1 diabetes. The trim removed 7 bases at V and 7 bases at J, leaving 12 bases unmatched. The germline CDR1 and CDR2 sequences are SQVTM and ANQGSEA. This CDR3 has 13 residues. General study results and limits: In every one of the four CD4+ subsets, TCRB CDR3s were moderately but significantly shorter in Type 1 diabetes patients.

The entirety of the isolated RNA underwent reverse transcription, so expressed TCRB transcripts were sequenced. The data were produced by immunoSEQ multiplex PCR, yet TCRdb's version contains in-frame clones alone and is incomplete. This table has under 70,000 clones, about three fifths appearing once. The sequenced sample consisted of stem cell memory CD4+ T cells from blood. J is TRBJ1-2 and V is TRBV29-1; 7 bases are a match to TRBD1. The TCR was taken from a woman in her twenties or thirties with type 1 diabetes. The CDR3 DNA sequence: TGCAGCGCCGGACAGGTAGCCCCCTCTGGCTACACCTTC. Translation gives CSAGQVAPSGYTF.